This T cell receptor (beta chain) was recovered during a study of OX40 agonist ivuxolimab in advanced cancers. Turning to the study itself: Patients got intravenous ivuxolimab at 0.01 to 10 mg/kg every 2 weeks. Aged roughly 23 to 80 with a mean of about 60 years, they were 82.7% male.

Profiled with immunoSEQ multiplex PCR; TCRdb holds only in-frame clones, not every one. The sample consists of just under 65,000 clones, more than 80% of them appearing once. This clone was observed a single time. Patients had blood sampled at baseline and again on cycle 4 day 1 and cycle 7 day 1. V was clipped by 6 bases and J by 2 bases, with 13 bases between them. The length of the CDR3 is 14 residues. CDR1 and CDR2 from the germline V gene are MNHNS and SASEGT. The J gene is TRBJ1-2, the V gene TRBV6-1, with a tentative D call TRBD1 (6 bases). This material consisted of CD4+ or CD8+ T cells sorted from blood, taken in a trial of the OX40 agonist ivuxolimab. This receptor was taken from an adult with an advanced solid tumor such as melanoma, head and neck, liver or kidney cancer. The CDR3 region has the DNA TGTGCCAGCAGATTCCGACAGGAAAACTATGGCTACACCTTC. This codes for CASRFRQENYGYTF.